The sequence of this T cell receptor beta chain was determined in a study of CD8 T cells in ankylosing spondylitis (dated by TCRdb to the late 2010s). About the full investigation: The study set out to find disease-linked TCR variants by profiling T cell receptor beta repertoires in ankylosing spondylitis patients and healthy donors. The full study cohort comprised 20 to 30 ankylosing spondylitis patients and over a hundred healthy donors. Peripheral blood was sampled, and synovial fluid was also collected from ankylosing spondylitis patients.

V loses 7 bases, J loses 3 bases, and the germline ends lie 12 bases apart. The germline V gene yields MGHDK for CDR1 and SYGVNS for CDR2. Including the terminal cysteine and phenylalanine, the CDR3 comprises 14 residues. CDR3 DNA is the only sequence kept; it has 42 bases, read in frame from the first base. The sample was run on an Illumina HiSeq 2500. Quantitative 5'-RACE with molecular barcodes was used to prepare TCR beta libraries. Concerning the study's data processing: A new computational method based on a probabilistic model of VDJ rearrangement was used to identify disease-linked TCR variants. The raw public reads went through TCRdb reprocessing: fastp at Q25, MiXCR clone calling, in-frame beta chains kept. When rows share a CDR3 protein, they turn into one entry using the most common DNA and genes. TCRdb's processing, not the study's, gives the V and J calls here. Recorded for this sample are hundreds of thousands of distinct CDR3 sequences; roughly 15% of them occurred a single time. Just over 1% of the sample lies in the top ten.

Points the paper makes about the study in general: The disease-linked clones had a CD8+ phenotype and were found at relatively low frequencies in peripheral blood. A TCR beta motif of 7 or 8 highly homologous amino acid variants appeared characteristic of blood from ankylosing spondylitis patients. The disease-linked clones were reported as significantly enriched in matched synovial fluid samples from ankylosing spondylitis patients. Some motif variants were previously reported in synovial fluid and blood of reactive arthritis patients, suggesting common disease-initiation mechanisms.

With regard to this clonotype: Its antigen is unknown. Base qualities are not provided; no much larger clone lies one nucleotide away.

This chain joins TRBV25-1 to TRBJ1-4, with the D gene too uncertain to name. The receptor comes from a male donor with ankylosing spondylitis. The sequencing sample was made of blood, either unsorted or a sorted T cell fraction (not recorded which). The sequence in DNA is TGTGCCAGCACCCCGACGTCGGCTAATGAAAAACTGTTTTTT. This gives the protein CASTPTSANEKLFF.